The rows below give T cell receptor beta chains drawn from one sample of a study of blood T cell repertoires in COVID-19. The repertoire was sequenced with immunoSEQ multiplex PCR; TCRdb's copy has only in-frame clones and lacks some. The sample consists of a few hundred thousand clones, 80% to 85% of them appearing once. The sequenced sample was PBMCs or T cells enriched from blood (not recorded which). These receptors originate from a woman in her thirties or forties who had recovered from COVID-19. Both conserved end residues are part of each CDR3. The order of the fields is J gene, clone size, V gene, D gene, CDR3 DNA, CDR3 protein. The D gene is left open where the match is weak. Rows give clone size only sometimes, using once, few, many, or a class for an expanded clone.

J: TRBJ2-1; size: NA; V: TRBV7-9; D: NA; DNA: TGTGCCAGCAGCTTAGGAAAGGCCAGGGGGGACTCCTACAATGAGCAGTTCTTC; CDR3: CASSLGKARGDSYNEQFF
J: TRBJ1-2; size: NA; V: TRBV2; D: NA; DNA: TGTGCCAGCAGTGAAGCGCCCGCAGGACACCGCTATGGCTACACCTTC; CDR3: CASSEAPAGHRYGYTF
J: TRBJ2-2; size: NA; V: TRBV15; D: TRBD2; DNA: TGTGCCACCAGGAGTCTAGCGGGACTCACCGGGGAGCTGTTTTTT; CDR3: CATRSLAGLTGELFF
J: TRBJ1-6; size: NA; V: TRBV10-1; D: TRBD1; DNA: TGCGCCAGCAGTCGACAGGGTGAAGATTCACCCCTCCACTTT; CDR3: CASSRQGEDSPLHF
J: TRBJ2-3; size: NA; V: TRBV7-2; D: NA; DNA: TGTGCCAGCAGCTTACAGGGGCCCACAGATACGCAGTATTTT; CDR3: CASSLQGPTDTQYF
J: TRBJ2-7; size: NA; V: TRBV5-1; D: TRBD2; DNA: TGCGCCAGCAGCCGCGGGACTAGCGGGAGGAATTACGAGCAGTACTTC; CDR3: CASSRGTSGRNYEQYF
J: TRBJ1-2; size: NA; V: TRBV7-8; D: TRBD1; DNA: TGTGCCAGCAGCTCAACTCACGGGACAGATTATGGCTACACCTTC; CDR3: CASSSTHGTDYGYTF
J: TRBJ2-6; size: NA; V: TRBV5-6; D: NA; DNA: TGTGCCAGCAGCTCGAGATCACGAAATCGGGCCAACGTCCTGACTTTC; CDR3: CASSSRSRNRANVLTF
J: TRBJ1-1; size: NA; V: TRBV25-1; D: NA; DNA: TGTGCCAGCAGTGAGTCTCATGGGGGGTCTGAAGCTTTCTTT; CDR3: CASSESHGGSEAFF
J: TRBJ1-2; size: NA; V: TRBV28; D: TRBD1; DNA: TGTGCCAGCAGTTACCAGGGGGGTGTCTATGGCTACACCTTC; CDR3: CASSYQGGVYGYTF
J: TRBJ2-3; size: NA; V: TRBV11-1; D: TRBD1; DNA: TGTGCCAGCAGCTTCGGACAGGAGGCAGATACGCAGTATTTT; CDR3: CASSFGQEADTQYF
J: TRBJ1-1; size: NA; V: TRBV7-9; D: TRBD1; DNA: TGTGCCAGCAGCCCCTGGGACAGCAGGAACACTGAAGCTTTCTTT; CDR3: CASSPWDSRNTEAFF
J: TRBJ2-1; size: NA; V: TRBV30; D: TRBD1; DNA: TGTGCCTGGAGTGTACGGCTTGGGACAGGGAAAGGCGAGCAGTTCTTC; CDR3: CAWSVRLGTGKGEQFF
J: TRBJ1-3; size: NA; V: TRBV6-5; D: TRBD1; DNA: TGTGCCAGCAGAAAAGACAGGGGGAGAAACACCATATATTTT; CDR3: CASRKDRGRNTIYF
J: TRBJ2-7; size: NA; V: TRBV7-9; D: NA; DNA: TGTGCCAGCAGCTTAGCGGGAAGGGAGGACTACGAGCAGTACTTC; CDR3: CASSLAGREDYEQYF
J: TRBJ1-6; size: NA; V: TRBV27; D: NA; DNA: TGTGCCAGCAGTTTACAGGGGAAGAGTGGTTCCTATAATTCACCCCTCCACTTT; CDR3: CASSLQGKSGSYNSPLHF
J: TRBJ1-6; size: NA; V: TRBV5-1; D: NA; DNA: TGCGCCAGCAGCTTGTTACAGGGTGATTCACCCCTCCACTTT; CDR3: CASSLLQGDSPLHF
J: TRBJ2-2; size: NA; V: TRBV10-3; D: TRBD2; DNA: TGTGCCATCAGTCCTACTAGCGCGAACACCGGGGAGCTGTTTTTT; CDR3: CAISPTSANTGELFF
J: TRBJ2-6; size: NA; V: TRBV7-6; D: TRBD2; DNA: TGTGCCAGCAGCCCCGGGAGCGGGAGACTCTCTGGGGCCAACGTCCTGACTTTC; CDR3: CASSPGSGRLSGANVLTF
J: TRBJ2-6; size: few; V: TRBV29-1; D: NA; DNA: TGCAGCGTTGAAGATAACAACTCTGGGGCCAACGTCCTGACTTTC; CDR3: CSVEDNNSGANVLTF
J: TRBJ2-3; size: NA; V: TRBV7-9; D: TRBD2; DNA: TGTGCCAGCAGCTTTTTTCCGGGACTAGCGGGAGGCACAGATACGCAGTATTTT; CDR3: CASSFFPGLAGGTDTQYF
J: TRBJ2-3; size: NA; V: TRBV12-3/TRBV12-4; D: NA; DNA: TGTGCCAGCAGGCGTTCTTTCCCAGATACGCAGTATTTT; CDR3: CASRRSFPDTQYF